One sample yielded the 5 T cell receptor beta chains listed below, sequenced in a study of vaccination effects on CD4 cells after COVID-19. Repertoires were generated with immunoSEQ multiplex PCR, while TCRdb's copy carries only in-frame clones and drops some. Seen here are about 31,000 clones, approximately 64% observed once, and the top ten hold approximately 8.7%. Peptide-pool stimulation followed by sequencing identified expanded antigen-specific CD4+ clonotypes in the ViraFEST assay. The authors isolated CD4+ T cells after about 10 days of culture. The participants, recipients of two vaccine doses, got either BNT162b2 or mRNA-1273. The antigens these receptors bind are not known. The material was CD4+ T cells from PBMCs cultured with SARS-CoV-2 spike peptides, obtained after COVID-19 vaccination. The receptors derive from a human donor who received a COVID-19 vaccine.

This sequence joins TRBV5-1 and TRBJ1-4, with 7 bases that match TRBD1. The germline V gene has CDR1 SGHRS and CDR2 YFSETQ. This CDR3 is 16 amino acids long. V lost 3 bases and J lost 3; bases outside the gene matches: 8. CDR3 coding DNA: TGCGCCAGCAGCTCCGATCCGGGACAGCCTAATGAAAAACTGTTTTTT. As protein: CASSSDPGQPNEKLFF.

The CDR3, as DNA: TGCGCCAGCAGCTTTGGGGTAGCGGTCCTGGTAGATACGCAGTATTTT. Amino acids: CASSFGVAVLVDTQYF. The chain employs TRBV5-1 and TRBJ2-3, with D maybe TRBD2 (6 bases). The CDR3 has 16 amino acids. The V gene lost 2 bases and the J gene lost 5 bases, with 18 bases spanning the gap. Germline V gene data show CDR1 as SGHRS and CDR2 as YFSETQ.

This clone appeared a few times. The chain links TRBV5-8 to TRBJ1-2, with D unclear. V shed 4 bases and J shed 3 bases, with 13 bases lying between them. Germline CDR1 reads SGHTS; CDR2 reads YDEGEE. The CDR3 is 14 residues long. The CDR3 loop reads CASSRVNLDYGYTF. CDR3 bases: TGTGCCAGCAGCCGTGTCAACCTTGACTATGGCTACACCTTC.

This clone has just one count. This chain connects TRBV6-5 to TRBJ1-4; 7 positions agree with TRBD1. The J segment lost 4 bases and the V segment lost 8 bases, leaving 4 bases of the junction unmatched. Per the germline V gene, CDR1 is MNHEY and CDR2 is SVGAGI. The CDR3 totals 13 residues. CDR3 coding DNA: TGTGCCAGCGCGGGACAGAATAATGAAAAACTGTTTTTT. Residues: CASAGQNNEKLFF.

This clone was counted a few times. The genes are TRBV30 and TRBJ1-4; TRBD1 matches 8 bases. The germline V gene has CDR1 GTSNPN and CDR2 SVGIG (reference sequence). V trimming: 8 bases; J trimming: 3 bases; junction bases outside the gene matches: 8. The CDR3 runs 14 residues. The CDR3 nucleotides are TGTGCCGCCTACAGGGGGGACGCTAATGAAAAACTGTTTTTT. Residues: CAAYRGDANEKLFF.